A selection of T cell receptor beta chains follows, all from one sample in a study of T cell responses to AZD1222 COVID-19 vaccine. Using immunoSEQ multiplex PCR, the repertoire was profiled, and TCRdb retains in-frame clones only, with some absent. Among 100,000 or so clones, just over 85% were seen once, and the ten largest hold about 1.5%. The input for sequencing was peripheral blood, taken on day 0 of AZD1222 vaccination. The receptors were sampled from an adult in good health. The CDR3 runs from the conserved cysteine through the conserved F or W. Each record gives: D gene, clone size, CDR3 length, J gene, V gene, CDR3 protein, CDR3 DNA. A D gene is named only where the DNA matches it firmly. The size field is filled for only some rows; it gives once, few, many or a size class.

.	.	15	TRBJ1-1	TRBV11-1	CASSRNRDWNTEAFF	TGTGCCAGCAGTCGTAACAGGGACTGGAACACTGAAGCTTTCTTT
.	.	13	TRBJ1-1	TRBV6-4	CASSREENTEAFF	TGTGCCAGCAGTCGCGAGGAGAACACTGAAGCTTTCTTT
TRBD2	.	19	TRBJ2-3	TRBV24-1	CATSDPGLAGGPGTDTQYF	TGTGCCACCAGTGATCCTGGACTAGCGGGAGGGCCTGGCACAGATACGCAGTATTTT
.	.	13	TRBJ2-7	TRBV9	CASSVRSEGEQYF	TGTGCCAGCAGCGTAAGATCCGAGGGGGAGCAGTACTTC
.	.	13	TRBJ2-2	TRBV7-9	CASRVDTTGELFF	TGTGCCAGCAGAGTGGACACTACCGGGGAGCTGTTTTTT
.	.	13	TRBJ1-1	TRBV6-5	CASSPREGEGAFF	TGTGCCAGCAGCCCGAGAGAGGGCGAGGGAGCTTTCTTT
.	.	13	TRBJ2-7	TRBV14	CASSSTLGGEQYF	TGTGCCAGCAGCTCGACGCTCGGGGGAGAGCAGTACTTC
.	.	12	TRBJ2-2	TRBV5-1	CASSLNTGELFF	TGCGCCAGCAGCCTGAACACCGGGGAGCTGTTTTTT
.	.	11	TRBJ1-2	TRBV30	CAHTVNWGYTF	TGTGCCCATACGGTGAATTGGGGCTACACCTTC
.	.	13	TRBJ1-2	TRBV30	CAWSEQGYYGYTF	TGTGCCTGGAGTGAGCAGGGTTACTATGGCTACACCTTC
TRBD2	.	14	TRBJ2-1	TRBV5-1	CASSLRLADNEQFF	TGCGCCAGCAGCTTGAGGCTAGCGGACAATGAGCAGTTCTTC
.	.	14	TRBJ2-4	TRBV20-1	CSASPGVAKNIQYF	TGCAGTGCTAGTCCGGGAGTAGCCAAAAACATTCAGTACTTC
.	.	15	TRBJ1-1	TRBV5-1	CASSLDFVENTEAFF	TGCGCCAGCAGCTTGGATTTCGTGGAGAACACTGAAGCTTTCTTT
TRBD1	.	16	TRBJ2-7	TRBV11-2	CASSLDRGTGDDEQYF	TGTGCCAGCAGCTTAGATAGGGGGACAGGGGATGACGAGCAGTACTTC
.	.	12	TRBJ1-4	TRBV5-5	CASSRLDEKLFF	TGTGCCAGCAGCCGTTTGGATGAAAAACTGTTTTTT
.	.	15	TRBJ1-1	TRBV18	CASSPPTSQNTEAFF	TGTGCCAGCTCACCACCAACGTCCCAGAACACTGAAGCTTTCTTT
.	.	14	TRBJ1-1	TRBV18	CASSPTGSDTEAFF	TGTGCCAGCTCACCAACAGGGTCGGACACTGAAGCTTTCTTT
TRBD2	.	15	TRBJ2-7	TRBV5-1	CASSLDGTSAYEQYF	TGCGCCAGCAGCTTGGATGGGACTAGCGCCTACGAGCAGTACTTC
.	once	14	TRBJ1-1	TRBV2	CAIPIRGMNTEAFF	TGTGCCATCCCAATCCGGGGGATGAACACTGAAGCTTTCTTT
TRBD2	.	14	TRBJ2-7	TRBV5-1	CASSPTSGSYEQYF	TGCGCCAGCAGCCCAACTAGCGGGAGTTACGAGCAGTACTTC
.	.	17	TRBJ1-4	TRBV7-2	CASSPIGGSRSGEKLFF	TGTGCCAGCAGCCCAATAGGGGGAAGTAGGTCCGGTGAAAAACTGTTTTTT
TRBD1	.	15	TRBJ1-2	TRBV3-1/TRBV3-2	CASSRTTGANYGYTF	TGTGCCAGCAGTCGCACGACAGGGGCTAACTATGGCTACACCTTC
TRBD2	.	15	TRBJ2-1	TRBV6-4	CASSVLAGAANEQFF	TGTGCCAGCAGCGTTCTAGCGGGAGCGGCCAATGAGCAGTTCTTC
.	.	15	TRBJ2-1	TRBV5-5	CASSLDSAAYNEQFF	TGTGCCAGCAGCCTAGATAGTGCGGCCTACAATGAGCAGTTCTTC